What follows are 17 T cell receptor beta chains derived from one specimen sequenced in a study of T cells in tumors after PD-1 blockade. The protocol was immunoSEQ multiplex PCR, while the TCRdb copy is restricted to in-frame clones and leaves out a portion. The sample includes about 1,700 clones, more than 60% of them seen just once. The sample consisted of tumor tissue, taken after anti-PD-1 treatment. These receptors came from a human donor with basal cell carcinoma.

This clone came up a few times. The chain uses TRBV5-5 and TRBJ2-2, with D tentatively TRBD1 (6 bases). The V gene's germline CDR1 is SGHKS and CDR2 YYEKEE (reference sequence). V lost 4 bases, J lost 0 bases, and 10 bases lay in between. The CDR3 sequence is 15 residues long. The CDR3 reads CASSPDRTNTGELFF. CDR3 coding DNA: TGTGCCAGCAGCCCGGACAGAACGAACACCGGGGAGCTGTTTTTT.

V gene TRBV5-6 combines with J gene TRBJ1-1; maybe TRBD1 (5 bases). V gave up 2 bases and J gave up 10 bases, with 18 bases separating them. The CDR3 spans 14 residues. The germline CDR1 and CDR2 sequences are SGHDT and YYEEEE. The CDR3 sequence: CASSLSGTAPAAFF. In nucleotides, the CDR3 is TGTGCCAGCAGCTTATCAGGGACGGCCCCTGCAGCTTTCTTT.

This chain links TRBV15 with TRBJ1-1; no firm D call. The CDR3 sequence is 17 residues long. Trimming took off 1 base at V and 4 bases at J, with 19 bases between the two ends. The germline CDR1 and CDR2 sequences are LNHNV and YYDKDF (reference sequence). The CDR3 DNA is TGTGCCACCAGCAGAGGAAGAACCCGGGCCTGGGGCACTGAAGCTTTCTTT. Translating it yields CATSRGRTRAWGTEAFF.

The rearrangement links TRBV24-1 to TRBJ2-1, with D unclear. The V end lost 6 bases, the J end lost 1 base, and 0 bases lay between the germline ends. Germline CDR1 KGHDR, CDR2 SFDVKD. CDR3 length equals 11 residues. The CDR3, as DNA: TGTGCCACCAGTTCCTACAATGAGCAGTTCTTC. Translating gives CATSSYNEQFF.

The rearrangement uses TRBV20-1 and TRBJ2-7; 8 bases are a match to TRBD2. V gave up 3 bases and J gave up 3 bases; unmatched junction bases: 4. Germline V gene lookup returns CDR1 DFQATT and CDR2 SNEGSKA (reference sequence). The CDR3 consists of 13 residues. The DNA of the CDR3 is TGCAGTGCTAGTTCCGGGAGGGACTACGAGCAGTACTTC. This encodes CSASSGRDYEQYF.

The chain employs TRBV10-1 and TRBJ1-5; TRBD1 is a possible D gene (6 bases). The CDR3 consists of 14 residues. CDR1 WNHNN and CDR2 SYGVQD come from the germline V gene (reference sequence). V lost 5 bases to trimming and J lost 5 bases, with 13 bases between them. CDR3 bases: TGCGCCAGCAGTTCGGGGGGGCCCTATCAGCCCCAGCATTTT. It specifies CASSSGGPYQPQHF.

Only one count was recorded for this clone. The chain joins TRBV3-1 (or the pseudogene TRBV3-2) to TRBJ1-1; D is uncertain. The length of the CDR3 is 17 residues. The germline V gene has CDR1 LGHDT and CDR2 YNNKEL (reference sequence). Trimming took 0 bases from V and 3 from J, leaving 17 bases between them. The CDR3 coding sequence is TGTGCCAGCAGCCAAGACTCGCGGGCCTCCCGAGACACTGAAGCTTTCTTT. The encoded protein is CASSQDSRASRDTEAFF.

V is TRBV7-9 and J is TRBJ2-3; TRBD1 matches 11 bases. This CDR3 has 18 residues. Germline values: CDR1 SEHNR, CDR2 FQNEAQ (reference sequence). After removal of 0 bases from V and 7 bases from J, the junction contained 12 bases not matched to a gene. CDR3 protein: CASSLAETRTGGGYTQYF. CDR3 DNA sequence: TGTGCCAGCAGCTTAGCGGAAACAAGGACAGGGGGCGGATATACGCAGTATTTT.

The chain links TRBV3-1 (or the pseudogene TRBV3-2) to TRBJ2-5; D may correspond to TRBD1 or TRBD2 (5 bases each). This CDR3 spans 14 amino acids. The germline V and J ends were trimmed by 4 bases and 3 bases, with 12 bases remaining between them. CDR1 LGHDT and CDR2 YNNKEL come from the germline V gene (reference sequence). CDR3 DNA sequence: TGTGCCAGCAGCCTAACGTGGGGGAAAGAGACCCAGTACTTC. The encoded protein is CASSLTWGKETQYF.

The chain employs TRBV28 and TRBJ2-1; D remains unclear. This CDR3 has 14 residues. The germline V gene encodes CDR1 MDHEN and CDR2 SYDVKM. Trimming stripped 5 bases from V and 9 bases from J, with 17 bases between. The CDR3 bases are TGTGCCAGCAGTCCGCGTCATGGTTGGGGTGAGCAGTTCTTC. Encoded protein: CASSPRHGWGEQFF.

The CDR3 protein is CASSEVPTRAGGQETQYF. For the CDR3, the DNA is TGTGCCAGCAGTGAAGTTCCCACCCGAGCGGGAGGTCAAGAGACCCAGTACTTC. The V gene is TRBV6-1, the J gene TRBJ2-5; 9 bases match TRBD2. This CDR3 has 18 residues. Looked up from germline, CDR1 is MNHNS and CDR2 is SASEGT. Trimming cost V 1 base and J 2 bases; bases outside gene matches: 11.

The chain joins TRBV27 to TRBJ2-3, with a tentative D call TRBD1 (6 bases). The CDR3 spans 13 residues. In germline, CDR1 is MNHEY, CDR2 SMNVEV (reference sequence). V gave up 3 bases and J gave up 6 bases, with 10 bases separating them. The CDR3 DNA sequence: TGTGCCAGCAGTTTCACAGGGCTTGATACGCAGTATTTT. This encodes CASSFTGLDTQYF.

The CDR3 loop is CASSPSSDEQFF. The CDR3 DNA follows: TGTGCCAGCTCACCAAGTAGCGATGAGCAGTTCTTC. This chain joins TRBV18 and TRBJ2-1, with a tentative D call TRBD2 (5 bases). The germline V and J ends were trimmed by 2 bases and 8 bases, with 7 bases remaining between them. The germline V gene has CDR1 KGHSH and CDR2 LQKENI. CDR3 length equals 12 residues.

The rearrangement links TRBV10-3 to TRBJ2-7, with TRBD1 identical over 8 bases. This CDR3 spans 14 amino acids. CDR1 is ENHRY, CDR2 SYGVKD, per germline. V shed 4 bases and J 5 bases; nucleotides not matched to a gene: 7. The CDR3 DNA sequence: TGTGCCATCAGTGTCGGGACAGGAAGGGACGAGCAGTACTTC. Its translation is CAISVGTGRDEQYF.

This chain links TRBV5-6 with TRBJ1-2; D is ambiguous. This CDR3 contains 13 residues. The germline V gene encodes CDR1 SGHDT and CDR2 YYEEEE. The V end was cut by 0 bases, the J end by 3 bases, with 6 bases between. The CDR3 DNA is TGTGCCAGCAGCTTGGCGGGTTACTATGGCTACACCTTC. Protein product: CASSLAGYYGYTF. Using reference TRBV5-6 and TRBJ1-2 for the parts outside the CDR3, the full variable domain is DAGVTQSPTHLIKTRGQQVTLRCSPKSGHDTVSWYQQALGQGPQFIFQYYEEEERQRGNFPDRFSGHQFPNYSSELNVNALLLGDSALYLCASSLAGYYGYTFGSGTRLTVV.

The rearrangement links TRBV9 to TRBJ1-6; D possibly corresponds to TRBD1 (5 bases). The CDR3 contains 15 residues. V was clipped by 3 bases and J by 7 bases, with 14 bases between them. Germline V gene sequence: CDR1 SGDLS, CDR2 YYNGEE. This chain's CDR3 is CASSGGGIRNSPLHF. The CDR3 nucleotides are TGTGCCAGCAGCGGGGGGGGAATAAGAAATTCACCCCTCCACTTT.

The CDR3 spells CASSQAGTGDYGYTF. CDR3 coding DNA: TGCGCCAGCAGCCAAGCTGGGACAGGGGACTATGGCTACACCTTC. V is TRBV5-1 and J is TRBJ1-2, with 10 bases lining up with TRBD1. CDR1 is SGHRS and CDR2 is YFSETQ in the germline V gene. Germline trimming cut 4 bases from V and 3 bases from J; bases unmatched to any gene: 6. The CDR3 consists of 15 residues.